This TCR beta chain was captured in a study of blood T cell repertoires in COVID-19. TCRdb's copy holds only in-frame clones and misses some; the assay was immunoSEQ multiplex PCR. This table has about 220,000 clones, about 81% appearing once. The trim removed 3 bases at V and 8 bases at J, leaving 10 bases unmatched. The CDR3 sequence is 15 residues long. CDR1 is SGHAT, CDR2 FQNNGV, per germline. The clonotype comes from a woman aged 65 to 85 with COVID-19, enrolled during active disease. This sequence joins TRBV11-2 and TRBJ1-3; 7 nucleotides match TRBD1. The sample was peripheral blood. The CDR3 is CASSFPGQVADTIYF. The CDR3 DNA reads as TGTGCCAGCAGCTTCCCTGGACAGGTCGCGGACACCATATATTTT. The full variable domain, rest sourced from reference TRBV11-2 and TRBJ1-3, is EAGVAQSPRYKIIEKRQSVAFWCNPISGHATLYWYQQILGQGPKLLIQFQNNGVVDDSQLPKDRFSAERLKGVDSTLKIQPAKLEDSAVYLCASSFPGQVADTIYFGEGSWLTVV.